This T cell receptor (beta chain) was obtained from a study of CD8+CD57+ T cells in acquired aplastic anemia. Study-wide points: Patients and controls were found to share around 30 CD8+ CDR3 sequences.

Profiling of TCR beta VDJ combinations and CDR3 sequences used genomic DNA as template. TCRdb analysed the reads with MiXCR anew, one entry per CDR3 protein. The sample gives approximately 180,000 distinct CDR3 sequences, roughly three fifths of which show up once; 40% to 50% is in the top ten. Note on this clonotype: Its antigen is undetermined.

Patients included in sequencing had previously demonstrated CD8+CD57+ cell expansion by flow cytometry. The CDR3 contains 18 residues. The ends were cut back, 7 bases at V and 0 bases at J, with 21 bases in the middle. Germline V gives CDR1 SNHLY, CDR2 FYNNEI. Sequences were obtained from sorted CD4+, CD8+, or CD8+CD57+ T cells (not recorded which) from PBMCs. The chain uses TRBV2 and TRBJ1-4, with a tentative D call TRBD1 (5 bases). The receptor was derived from a human donor with aplastic anemia. The CDR3 coding sequence is TGTGCCAGCATAGGGGTGGGGCCGAACTTTGCAACTAATGAAAAACTGTTTTTT. It codes for CASIGVGPNFATNEKLFF.